This T cell receptor beta chain was recovered during a study of regulatory T cells in long-lasting Graves disease. Study observations and caveats: Persistent disease samples used TRBV28, TRBJ1-2 and TRBJ2-5 preferentially.

Time point indicated: newly diagnosed GD, antithyroid drugs for less than 3 months. Making the TCR library involved RNA that had been extracted from PBMCs. The sample holds many counts of this clonotype. The antigen is undetermined. Arm-PCR of CDR3 regions and iRepertoire HTBI primers were the basis on which TCR beta libraries were built. A single record per CDR3 protein comes from TCRdb applying MiXCR to the multiplex PCR reads. Here the sample spans about 220,000 distinct CDR3 sequences, approximately 18% being singletons. Looked up from germline, CDR1 is SGHRS and CDR2 is YFSETQ. V was shortened by 0 bases and J by 0 bases, with 13 bases between the two germline ends. This CDR3 region has 18 residues. The same sample was also used in a study of T cells in Graves' hyperthyroidism and ophthalmopathy.

The sequencing here drew on peripheral blood mononuclear cells (PBMCs), taken at new diagnosis, from a patient treated with antithyroid drugs. The rearrangement links TRBV5-1 to TRBJ1-6; possibly TRBD1 for D (5 bases). The TCR comes from a woman in her thirties with Graves disease. The CDR3 nucleotides read TGCGCCAGCAGCTTGGTGGTCCCAGGGAGCTCCTATAATTCACCCCTCCACTTT. Protein: CASSLVVPGSSYNSPLHF.